The 32 T cell receptor beta chains below were found in one sample sequenced in a study of shared clonotypes between healthy human individuals. This table comes from immunoSEQ multiplex PCR, and its TCRdb copy is limited to in-frame clones, with some not included. The table shows about 1 million clones, with more than 65% occurring only once. Sequencing input: memory CD4+ T cells sorted from blood. Subset described: CD45RA-negative fraction. These receptors came from a man younger than 35 in good health.

V is TRBV19 and J is TRBJ2-1, with TRBD1 matching 8 bases. V trimming: 4 bases; J trimming: 4 bases; junction bases outside the gene matches: 6. CDR3 length: 15 amino acids. Germline assignment: CDR1 LNHDA and CDR2 SQIVND (reference sequence). The CDR3 here is CASSTGTGPYNEQFF. DNA for the CDR3: TGTGCCAGTAGTACCGGGACAGGCCCTTACAATGAGCAGTTCTTC.

This clone has just a few counts. The J gene is TRBJ1-6, the V gene TRBV30; the D is unclear. V lost 3 bases, J lost 5 bases, and 5 bases lay in between. There are 12 residues in the CDR3. From germline, CDR1 is GTSNPN and CDR2 SVGIG (reference sequence). The CDR3 DNA follows: TGTGCCTGGAGCCCGAATAATTCACCCCTCCACTTT. As protein: CAWSPNNSPLHF.

Of note for this clone: Different DNA sequences within this sample yield the same CDR3. The V call is TRBV10-2, the J call TRBJ2-3; TRBD1 matches 9 bases. Trimming removed 3 bases from V and 0 bases from J; junction bases left unmatched: 1. From germline, CDR1 is WSHSY and CDR2 SAAADI. CDR3 length: 15 amino acids. The CDR3 region has the DNA TGCGCCAGCAGTGAACAGGGGGCGAGCACAGATACGCAGTATTTT. Translated: CASSEQGASTDTQYF.

The gene calls are TRBV4-3 and TRBJ1-2; TRBD1 matches 7 bases. Looked up from germline, CDR1 is LGHNA and CDR2 is YSLEER. The CDR3 covers 15 residues. With V trimmed by 0 bases and J by 6 bases, 7 bases remained unmatched. The CDR3 coding sequence is TGCGCCAGCAGCCAAGATGACAGGGAGAGGGATGGCTACACCTTC. Translating it yields CASSQDDRERDGYTF.

For this clone: A much larger clone differs from this one at a single base, so this may be a read error. Other DNA sequences in this specimen translate into the identical CDR3. The chain uses TRBV6-1 and TRBJ2-5; the match to TRBD2 covers 9 bases. Per the germline V gene, CDR1 is MNHNS and CDR2 is SASEGT. The CDR3 length is 20 residues. V lost 3 bases, J lost 1 base, and 18 bases stayed unmatched. CDR3 region: CASSEALRGGAGVVQETQYF. The DNA for the CDR3 is TGTGCCAGCAGTGAGGCGCTTCGCGGGGGGGCCGGGGTGGTCCAAGAGACCCAGTACTTC.

V is TRBV28 and J is TRBJ1-2, with 12 bases aligning to TRBD1. The CDR3 has 17 residues. Germline assignment: CDR1 MDHEN and CDR2 SYDVKM. The trim removed 5 bases at V and 4 bases at J, leaving 11 bases unmatched. CDR3 residues: CASSAGTGGWGSYGYTF. CDR3 nucleotide sequence: TGTGCCAGCAGTGCCGGGACAGGGGGCTGGGGTAGCTATGGCTACACCTTC.

The gene calls are TRBV19 and TRBJ2-3; TRBD2 matches at 7 bases. Germline CDR1 and CDR2: LNHDA and SQIVND (reference sequence). The length of the CDR3 is 15 residues. J gave up 3 bases and V 5 bases, and 8 bases lay outside the gene matches. The CDR3 sequence: CASSVTSGKTDTQYF. Written as DNA, the CDR3 is TGTGCCAGTAGTGTTACCAGCGGGAAGACAGATACGCAGTATTTT.

The chain is built from TRBV6-5 and TRBJ2-2, with a weak D call TRBD2 (5 bases). This CDR3 contains 15 residues. Germline V gene sequence: CDR1 MNHEY, CDR2 SVGAGI. V gave up 7 bases and J gave up 1 base, with 13 bases separating them. In nucleotides, the CDR3 is TGTGCCAGCACCGGCCACGGGGTGAACACCGGGGAGCTGTTTTTT. The encoded protein is CASTGHGVNTGELFF.

In regard to this clone: Other nucleotide sequences in the sample specify the same CDR3. V and J are TRBV6-5 and TRBJ1-6, with TRBD1 identical over 11 bases. CDR1 and CDR2 (germline): MNHEY, SVGAGI. Trimming removed 8 bases from V and 9 bases from J; junction bases left unmatched: 3. The CDR3 consists of 13 residues. The CDR3 sequence is CASRDRGGSPLHF. Written as DNA, the CDR3 is TGTGCCAGCCGGGACAGGGGGGGTTCACCCCTCCACTTT.

The rearrangement links TRBV27 to TRBJ2-5; unclear D gene. CDR1 MNHEY and CDR2 SMNVEV come from the germline V gene (reference sequence). The CDR3 spans 13 residues. Trimming pared 8 bases from V and 3 bases from J, leaving 13 bases between. CDR3: CASATSREETQYF. The CDR3 nucleotides read TGTGCCAGCGCGACCTCCAGAGAAGAGACCCAGTACTTC.

The chain employs TRBV19 and TRBJ2-7, with D unresolved. CDR1 is LNHDA, CDR2 SQIVND, per germline (reference sequence). The CDR3 consists of 16 residues. V lost 0 bases and J 2 bases, leaving 14 bases between the germline ends. The CDR3: CASSIDLTAEAYEQYF. DNA of the CDR3: TGTGCCAGTAGTATAGATCTAACAGCCGAGGCCTACGAGCAGTACTTC.

The CDR3 loop is CASSAPPGPTNTEAFF. CDR3 DNA sequence: TGTGCCAGCAGCGCCCCCCCCGGACCTACGAACACTGAAGCTTTCTTT. J is TRBJ1-1 and V is TRBV5-4; no clear D gene. The CDR3 sequence is 16 residues long. Trimming cost V 4 bases and J 1 base, with 17 bases left between them. CDR1 SGHNT and CDR2 YYREEE come from the germline V gene (reference sequence). The whole variable domain, filled in from reference TRBV5-4 and TRBJ1-1, reads ETGVTQSPTHLIKTRGQQVTLRCSSQSGHNTVSWYQQALGQGPQFIFQYYREEENGRGNFPPRFSGLQFPNYSSELNVNALELDDSALYLCASSAPPGPTNTEAFFGQGTRLTVV.

This clone occurred once. V gene TRBV5-1 combines with J gene TRBJ1-4; tentatively, D is TRBD1 (5 bases). This CDR3 is built from 15 residues. From germline, CDR1 is SGHRS and CDR2 YFSETQ. V was pared by 4 bases and J by 8 bases, with 18 bases between. Here the CDR3 DNA reads TGCGCCAGCAGCCCTCTTCCCGGGGGGAGCGAAAAACTGTTTTTT. Its protein product is CASSPLPGGSEKLFF.

The chain has TRBV10-2 and TRBJ1-6; D is uncertain. CDR3 size: 13 residues. Trimming removed 6 bases at V and 7 bases at J, with 10 bases between. Germline CDR1 WSHSY, CDR2 SAAADI. Written as DNA, the CDR3 is TGCGCCAGCAGCCAACAGTTGAATTCACCCCTCCACTTT. Its protein is CASSQQLNSPLHF.

Only a few counts were recorded for this clone. The DNA of the CDR3 is TGCGCCAGCAGCTTGGGGCAGTCCGGCCCCTATAATTCACCCCTCCACTTT. Amino acid sequence: CASSLGQSGPYNSPLHF. The chain recombines TRBV5-1 with TRBJ1-6, with unresolved D. Per the germline V gene, CDR1 is SGHRS and CDR2 is YFSETQ. V was clipped by 0 bases and J by 2 bases, with 12 bases between them. The CDR3 spans 17 residues.

The rearrangement links TRBV28 to TRBJ2-1; 8 bases match TRBD2. Germline CDR1 is MDHEN and CDR2 is SYDVKM. The CDR3 has 16 amino acids. V was pared by 5 bases and J by 4 bases, with 10 bases of the junction left unmatched. The DNA of the CDR3 is TGTGCCAGCAGTCGGGGGGGCCAGAGGAGTTACAATGAGCAGTTCTTC. This encodes CASSRGGQRSYNEQFF.

This clone was detected ten times or more. Other DNA sequences of this sample code for an identical CDR3. The chain carries TRBV4-2 and TRBJ1-5; TRBD1 agrees at 9 bases. V dropped 0 bases and J dropped 4; count of bases not matched to a gene: 4. Germline lookup yields CDR1 LGHNA and CDR2 YNFKEQ. The CDR3 has 16 amino acids. The CDR3 coding sequence is TGTGCCAGCAGCCAAGAAGTCGGACAGGGGAATCAGCCCCAGCATTTT. It translates to CASSQEVGQGNQPQHF.

The gene calls are TRBV30 and TRBJ1-1; TRBD1 matches 7 bases. Trimming at V came to 1 base and at J to 6 bases, leaving 5 bases not matched to a gene. The CDR3 is 13 amino acids. Germline loops: CDR1 GTSNPN, CDR2 SVGIG (reference sequence). The CDR3 protein is CAWSARGVAEAFF. CDR3 in DNA: TGTGCCTGGAGTGCCAGGGGGGTCGCTGAAGCTTTCTTT.

This chain links TRBV18 with TRBJ2-2; 11 bases match TRBD2. Losses at the gene ends were 0 bases for V and 7 bases for J; bases not matched to a gene: 7. The germline V gene has CDR1 KGHSH and CDR2 LQKENI. The CDR3 is 17 residues long. This CDR3 is CASSPPSLAGGSGELFF. The CDR3 region has the DNA TGTGCCAGCTCACCACCGTCCCTAGCGGGAGGAAGCGGGGAGCTGTTTTTT.

This chain joins TRBV11-2 and TRBJ2-5, with 7 nucleotides matching TRBD1. Germline V gene data show CDR1 as SGHAT and CDR2 as FQNNGV. This CDR3 spans 15 amino acids. Losses at the gene ends were 4 bases for V and 1 base for J; bases not matched to a gene: 6. For the CDR3, the DNA is TGTGCCAGCAGCTCAGTGACAGGGACCCAAGAGACCCAGTACTTC. Residues: CASSSVTGTQETQYF. Drawing the rest from reference TRBV11-2 and TRBJ2-5, the complete variable domain is EAGVAQSPRYKIIEKRQSVAFWCNPISGHATLYWYQQILGQGPKLLIQFQNNGVVDDSQLPKDRFSAERLKGVDSTLKIQPAKLEDSAVYLCASSSVTGTQETQYFGPGTRLLVL.

DNA for the CDR3: TGTGCCATCAGGGAATATAAGGAAATGAACACTGAAGCTTTCTTT. Its translation is CAIREYKEMNTEAFF. V and J are TRBV10-3 and TRBJ1-1; the D is unclear. This CDR3 has 15 residues. Trimming took off 6 bases at V and 0 bases at J, with 14 bases between the two ends. Looked up from germline, CDR1 is ENHRY and CDR2 is SYGVKD.

Of note for this clone: Being one base from a much bigger clone, this may be a read error. Other DNA sequences in this sample translate to the same CDR3. This rearrangement joins TRBV6-6 to TRBJ1-1; D gene ambiguous. This CDR3 is 11 amino acids long. Germline-derived CDR1 and CDR2 are MNHNY and SVGAGI (reference sequence). Trimming left V 5 bases short and J 2 bases short, with 3 bases between. CDR3 nucleotides: TGTGCCAGCAGTCCCAACACTGAAGCTTTCTTT. Its translation is CASSPNTEAFF.

V is TRBV5-1 and J is TRBJ1-4; D possibly corresponds to TRBD1 (5 bases). Germline V gives CDR1 SGHRS, CDR2 YFSETQ. This CDR3 spans 14 amino acids. V was cut by 2 bases and J by 8 bases, with 13 bases left in between. The CDR3, as DNA: TGCGCCAGCAGCTTCTCGGGGGAGGGAGAAAAACTGTTTTTT. Translating gives CASSFSGEGEKLFF.

V and J are TRBV4-1 and TRBJ1-5, with a weak D call TRBD1 (6 bases). The V and J ends lost 11 bases and 7 bases respectively, with 18 bases between them. This CDR3 spans 13 amino acids. Germline CDR1 reads MGHRA; CDR2 reads YSYEKL. The CDR3 region is CAPGARWGQPQHF. CDR3 DNA: TGCGCCCCAGGGGCCCGCTGGGGCCAGCCCCAGCATTTT.

This rearrangement joins TRBV7-6 to TRBJ2-5; D remains ambiguous. Germline V gene lookup returns CDR1 SGHVS and CDR2 FNYEAQ. The CDR3 covers 14 residues. V was pared by 1 base and J by 5 bases, with 11 bases between. DNA of the CDR3: TGTGCCAGCAGCTTAGTGGGCTCGCCGGAGACCCAGTACTTC. This gives the protein CASSLVGSPETQYF.

The chain links TRBV18 to TRBJ2-7, with D perhaps matching TRBD1 (5 bases). The CDR3 is made up of 15 amino acids. Germline V gives CDR1 KGHSH, CDR2 LQKENI. Between the trimmed V and J ends, which lost 4 bases and 6 bases, there was a span of 19 bases. CDR3 in amino acids: CASSQGFTAQGEQYF. The CDR3 bases are TGTGCCAGCTCACAGGGCTTTACGGCCCAGGGCGAGCAGTACTTC.

This chain connects TRBV6-6 to TRBJ1-5; 9 bases fit TRBD1. The CDR3 is 16 residues long. Germline V gene sequence: CDR1 MNHNY, CDR2 SVGAGI (reference sequence). With V trimmed by 0 bases and J by 6 bases, 6 bases remained unmatched. The DNA of the CDR3 is TGTGCCAGCAGTTACTCTGGGGACAGGGAGGTTCAGCCCCAGCATTTT. It is translated as CASSYSGDREVQPQHF.

Of note for this clone: The same CDR3 arises from other DNA sequences in this sample as well. This chain uses TRBV6-6 with TRBJ1-1; D gene ambiguous. The CDR3 is 14 residues long. Germline V gene sequence: CDR1 MNHNY, CDR2 SVGAGI (reference sequence). The germline V and J ends were trimmed by 0 bases and 1 base, with 6 bases remaining between them. DNA for the CDR3: TGTGCCAGCAGTTACTCGGGCGGGAACACTGAAGCTTTCTTT. This encodes CASSYSGGNTEAFF.

This clone has more than one count but fewer than ten. The rearrangement links TRBV10-3 to TRBJ1-3; D possibly corresponds to TRBD1 (6 bases). Germline V lookup: CDR1 ENHRY, CDR2 SYGVKD. This CDR3 region has 16 residues. Trimming took 5 bases from V and 3 from J, leaving 17 bases between them. The CDR3 DNA is TGTGCCATCAGTAGACTACAGGGCGCAGGTGGAAACACCATATATTTT. Translation gives CAISRLQGAGGNTIYF.

The chain recombines TRBV28 with TRBJ2-7; TRBD2 agrees at 7 bases. Per the germline V gene, CDR1 is MDHEN and CDR2 is SYDVKM. The CDR3 is 16 amino acids. V dropped 5 bases and J dropped 0; count of bases not matched to a gene: 10. The CDR3, as DNA: TGTGCCAGCAGTCCAACCGGGACTATGAGCTCCTACGAGCAGTACTTC. It yields the protein CASSPTGTMSSYEQYF.

A few counts support this clone. This chain joins TRBV7-2 and TRBJ1-6; D is ambiguous. The V end lost 5 bases, the J end lost 7 bases, and 6 bases lay between the germline ends. Germline V gives CDR1 SGHTA, CDR2 FQGNSA. The CDR3 consists of 12 residues. This CDR3 is CASSVLNSPLHF. The CDR3 nucleotides read TGTGCCAGCAGCGTTCTCAATTCACCCCTCCACTTT.

The CDR3 is CAWTGDGNQPQHF. The CDR3 nucleotides read TGTGCCTGGACCGGGGACGGAAATCAGCCCCAGCATTTT. The rearrangement uses TRBV30 and TRBJ1-5; D may be TRBD1 (5 bases). The CDR3 has 13 residues. In germline, CDR1 is GTSNPN, CDR2 SVGIG (reference sequence). With 4 bases removed from V and 4 bases from J, the gap between germline ends came to 11 bases.